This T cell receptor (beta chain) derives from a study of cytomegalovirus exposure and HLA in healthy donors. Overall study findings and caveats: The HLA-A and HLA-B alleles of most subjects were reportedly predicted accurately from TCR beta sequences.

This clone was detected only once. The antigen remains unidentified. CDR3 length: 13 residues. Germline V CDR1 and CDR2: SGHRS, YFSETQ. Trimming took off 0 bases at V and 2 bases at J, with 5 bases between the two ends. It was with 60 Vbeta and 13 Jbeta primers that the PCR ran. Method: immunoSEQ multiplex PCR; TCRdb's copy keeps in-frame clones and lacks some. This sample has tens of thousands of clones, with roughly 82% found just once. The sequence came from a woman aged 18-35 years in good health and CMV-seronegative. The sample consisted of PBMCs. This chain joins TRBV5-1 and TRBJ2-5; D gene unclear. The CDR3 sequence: CASSLGQQETQYF. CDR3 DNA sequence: TGCGCCAGCAGCTTGGGGCAGCAAGAGACCCAGTACTTC.